Shown below are 4 T cell receptor beta chains from a single sample sequenced in a study of Ad26.COV2.S vaccination and SARS-CoV-2 variants (dated by TCRdb to the early 2020s). What the treatment or condition label conveys for this sample: roughly 18 received Ad26.COV2.S at low or high dose, single or two shots; several received placebo; per-sample allocation not given. Repertoires of vaccine and placebo recipients were sequenced from samples collected on day 63 after the first injection. The method behind the library was the immunoSEQ multiplex PCR assay. Entries here come from immuneACCESS through TCRdb and include only in-frame sequences with V and J called. Some clones fail to appear in such tables; in the studies checked, an unresolved V gene covers under half of the shortfall, and the cause of the remainder is unknown. The sample profile shows approximately 400,000 clones; about 83% of them were found once. The top ten hold about 7.1% of the sample.

The sample here was peripheral blood, taken in a trial of Ad26.COV2.S vaccine versus placebo. The source is a person aged 18-60 years who received the Ad26.COV2.S COVID-19 vaccine or a placebo.

The V call is TRBV18, the J call TRBJ1-5; 10 nucleotides align to TRBD1. Germline V gene data show CDR1 as KGHSH and CDR2 as LQKENI. There are 16 residues in the CDR3. V lost 1 base and J lost 1; bases outside the gene matches: 1. CDR3 sequence reads: CASSPQTGGSNQPQHF. CDR3 sequence (DNA): TGTGCCAGCTCACCACAGACAGGGGGCAGCAATCAGCCCCAGCATTTT.

This chain uses TRBV6-1 with TRBJ2-7, with D unclear. The length of the CDR3 is 12 residues. The germline V and J ends were trimmed by 0 bases and 6 bases, with 6 bases remaining between them. In germline, CDR1 is MNHNS, CDR2 SASEGT. CDR3 in amino acids: CASSEAGTEQYF. The CDR3 DNA reads as TGTGCCAGCAGTGAAGCAGGTACCGAGCAGTACTTC.

This clone was found a few times. J is TRBJ1-6 and V is TRBV5-5; D remains unclear. CDR1 is SGHKS, CDR2 YYEKEE, per germline (reference sequence). The CDR3 covers 14 residues. Between the trimmed V and J ends, which lost 2 bases and 7 bases, there was a span of 10 bases. DNA of the CDR3: TGTGCCAGCAGCTTTCGGGGTCGGAATTCACCCCTCCACTTT. Translating it yields CASSFRGRNSPLHF.

This chain connects TRBV4-1 to TRBJ2-3, with 12 bases aligning to TRBD1. CDR1 is MGHRA, CDR2 YSYEKL, per germline. The CDR3 contains 21 residues. V was clipped by 2 bases and J by 3 bases; unmatched bases: 18. The CDR3, as DNA: TGCGCCAGCAGCCAAAAGGGCGGGACAGGGGGCAGACTAGCGGTAACAGATACGCAGTATTTT. Translation gives CASSQKGGTGGRLAVTDTQYF.